Below, 13 T cell receptor beta chains from the same sample are listed, as sequenced in a study of blood T cell repertoires in COVID-19. Data came from immunoSEQ multiplex PCR; TCRdb stores just in-frame clones and leaves some out. Altogether roughly 98,000 clones are present, more than 80% being singletons, with the ten largest covering approximately 13%. Specimen: peripheral blood. The receptors derive from a human donor in a cohort sampled during active COVID-19.

This chain joins TRBV14 and TRBJ1-3; tentative D call: TRBD1 (5 bases). Trimming removed 5 bases from V and 9 bases from J, with 8 bases in between. CDR3 length: 11 amino acids. The V gene's germline CDR1 is SGHDN and CDR2 FVKESK. The CDR3 is CASSVQGTIYF. As DNA, the CDR3 is TGTGCCAGCAGCGTTCAGGGCACCATATATTTT.

This clone was detected only once. The chain combines TRBV11-1 with TRBJ1-1, with 9 bases identical to TRBD1. Germline lookup yields CDR1 SGHAT and CDR2 FQDESV (reference sequence). After removal of 3 bases from V and 4 bases from J, the junction contained 6 bases not matched to a gene. The CDR3 contains 15 residues. The CDR3 coding sequence is TGTGCCAGCAGCTTGGACAGGGGCGGAACCACTGAAGCTTTCTTT. This sequence encodes CASSLDRGGTTEAFF.

The chain has TRBV3-1 (or the pseudogene TRBV3-2) and TRBJ2-7; 7 bases agree with TRBD2. Germline CDR1 reads LGHDT; CDR2 reads YNNKEL (reference sequence). The CDR3 spans 12 residues. V was clipped by 4 bases and J by 6 bases; unmatched bases: 3. DNA for the CDR3: TGTGCCAGCAGCCCCCGCGGGGGCGAGCAGTACTTC. This sequence encodes CASSPRGGEQYF.

J is TRBJ2-2 and V is TRBV7-2; TRBD2 is a possible D gene (6 bases). This CDR3 is built from 15 residues. Trimming took off 1 base at V and 2 bases at J, with 8 bases between the two ends. CDR1 is SGHTA and CDR2 is FQGNSA in the germline V gene. CDR3 residues: CASSLGRGNTGELFF. CDR3 sequence (DNA): TGTGCCAGCAGCTTAGGGCGGGGAAACACCGGGGAGCTGTTTTTT.

This clone was counted only a few times. V is TRBV6-5 and J is TRBJ1-1; D gene ambiguous. The V and J ends lost 2 bases and 0 bases respectively, with 13 bases between them. CDR1 and CDR2 (germline): MNHEY, SVGAGI. The length of the CDR3 is 16 residues. The DNA for the CDR3 is TGTGCCAGCAGTTACAATTCGGGGTTGATGAACACTGAAGCTTTCTTT. It encodes CASSYNSGLMNTEAFF.

The V gene is TRBV5-1, the J gene TRBJ2-1; D unresolved. Germline lookup yields CDR1 SGHRS and CDR2 YFSETQ. Trimming stripped 5 bases from V and 0 bases from J, with 9 bases between. The CDR3 has 14 residues. CDR3 amino acids: CASRPASSYNEQFF. In DNA form, the CDR3 reads TGCGCCAGCAGGCCAGCGAGCTCCTACAATGAGCAGTTCTTC.

The V call is TRBV6-5, the J call TRBJ1-2; TRBD1 matches 8 bases. Germline V CDR1 and CDR2: MNHEY, SVGAGI. The CDR3 spans 15 residues. J was trimmed by 6 bases and V by 5 bases; bases with no gene match: 11. The CDR3 sequence: CASSPRPGQGDGYTF. The DNA for the CDR3 is TGTGCCAGCAGTCCCCGACCAGGACAGGGTGATGGCTACACCTTC.

This clone was seen more than once but under ten times. V and J are TRBV7-8 and TRBJ2-5; 8 bases are shared with TRBD1. The ends lost 2 bases at V and 5 bases at J; junction bases unmatched: 13. The CDR3 contains 17 residues. CDR1 is SGHVS and CDR2 is FQNEAQ in the germline V gene. The CDR3, as DNA: TGTGCCAGCAGCTTACCTCCCTGGGACAGGCGCCGGGAGACCCAGTACTTC. This codes for CASSLPPWDRRRETQYF.

The chain links TRBV10-2 to TRBJ1-4, with TRBD1 matching 7 bases. The length of the CDR3 is 14 residues. V dropped 6 bases and J dropped 4; count of bases not matched to a gene: 5. Germline CDR1 and CDR2: WSHSY and SAAADI. The CDR3 is CASRSGTDNEKLFF. For the CDR3, the DNA is TGCGCCAGCAGGTCCGGGACAGATAATGAAAAACTGTTTTTT.

This clone was observed a handful of times. This chain links TRBV29-1 with TRBJ1-1, with a weak D call TRBD1 (5 bases). Germline CDR1 and CDR2: SQVTM and ANQGSEA. This CDR3 spans 14 amino acids. DNA of the CDR3: TGCAGGGGATCCGAAGGGGCTACGAACACTGAAGCTTTCTTT. It specifies CRGSEGATNTEAFF.

The sample holds a few counts of this clone. The rearrangement links TRBV27 to TRBJ1-5, with 10 nucleotides matching TRBD1. Trimming took 6 bases from V and 0 from J; bases not matched to a gene: 5. The germline V gene encodes CDR1 MNHEY and CDR2 SMNVEV (reference sequence). This CDR3 region has 16 residues. The CDR3 spells CASRATGGLSNQPQHF. As DNA, the CDR3 is TGTGCCAGCAGGGCGACAGGGGGCCTTAGCAATCAGCCCCAGCATTTT.

The CDR3 protein is CATSRGSSLNTEAFF. As DNA, the CDR3 is TGTGCCACCAGCAGAGGCTCCAGTCTGAACACTGAAGCTTTCTTT. V is TRBV15 and J is TRBJ1-1, with no clear D. The CDR3 is made up of 15 amino acids. Per germline, CDR1 LNHNV and CDR2 YYDKDF (reference sequence). The ends were cut back, 1 base at V and 0 bases at J, with 9 bases in the middle.

J is TRBJ2-1 and V is TRBV11-1; the match to TRBD2 covers 14 bases. There are 16 residues in the CDR3. V was pared by 4 bases and J by 6 bases, with 5 bases of the junction left unmatched. Per germline, CDR1 SGHAT and CDR2 FQDESV (reference sequence). CDR3 DNA sequence: TGTGCCAGCAGCTCGGGACTAGCGGGAGTCCTCAATGAGCAGTTCTTC. It translates to CASSSGLAGVLNEQFF.